The 19 T cell receptor beta chains below all came from one sample that was sequenced in a study of neurological immune-mediated disorders. TCRdb re-analysed the 5' RACE reads in MiXCR, keeping a single row per CDR3 protein. The sample has roughly 65,000 distinct CDR3 sequences, 3.5% to 5% seen once. Sequenced input: PBMCs. The receptor set was obtained from a man in his forties or fifties with multiple sclerosis.

The gene calls are TRBV10-3 and TRBJ2-7; D unresolved. The V end lost 0 bases, the J end lost 5 bases, and 2 bases lay between the germline ends. Germline-derived CDR1 and CDR2 are ENHRY and SYGVKD. This CDR3 region has 11 residues. Written as DNA, the CDR3 is TGTGCCATCAGTGAGTCTAACGAGCAGTACTTC. Residues: CAISESNEQYF.

This clonotype was counted many times. The rearrangement uses TRBV15 and TRBJ1-2; 9 bases line up with TRBD1. There are 16 residues in the CDR3. The V and J ends lost 0 bases and 1 base, in that order; junction bases with no gene match: 3. CDR1 is LNHNV and CDR2 is YYDKDF in the germline V gene (reference sequence). CDR3 in amino acids: CATSREDRGNNYGYTF. The CDR3 DNA reads as TGTGCCACCAGCAGAGAAGACAGGGGGAATAACTATGGCTACACCTTC.

This clonotype was seen only a few times. V usage is TRBV7-9 and J usage is TRBJ2-3; D is undetermined. The CDR3 runs to 12 residues. Germline V gene lookup returns CDR1 SEHNR and CDR2 FQNEAQ (reference sequence). Deletions cut 1 base from V and 4 bases from J, with 3 bases between. CDR3 amino acids: CASSLEADTQYF. The CDR3 nucleotides are TGTGCCAGCAGCTTAGAGGCAGATACGCAGTATTTT. Full variable domain (missing parts from reference TRBV7-9 and TRBJ2-3): DTGVSQNPRHKITKRGQNVTFRCDPISEHNRLYWYRQTLGQGPEFLTYFQNEAQLEKSRLLSDRFSAERPKGSFSTLEIQRTEQGDSAMYLCASSLEADTQYFGPGTRLTVL.

This clonotype was counted many times. V and J are TRBV20-1 and TRBJ1-2; 8 nucleotides match TRBD1. V was clipped by 1 base and J by 7 bases; unmatched bases: 14. Germline CDR1 and CDR2: DFQATT and SNEGSKA (reference sequence). The CDR3 is 16 residues long. CDR3: CSARVESARGLGGYTF. CDR3 coding DNA: TGCAGTGCTAGAGTGGAGTCGGCCAGGGGGCTTGGTGGCTACACCTTC.

This clonotype was recorded many times. The chain links TRBV2 to TRBJ1-3; possibly TRBD1 for D (5 bases). The CDR3 spans 17 residues. V shed 3 bases and J shed 0 bases, with 15 bases lying between them. Germline V CDR1 and CDR2: SNHLY, FYNNEI. The CDR3 coding sequence is TGTGCCAGCAGTGACATTATCGGGACCGTCTCTGGAAACACCATATATTTT. Amino acid sequence: CASSDIIGTVSGNTIYF. The full variable domain, rest sourced from reference TRBV2 and TRBJ1-3, is EPEVTQTPSHQVTQMGQEVILRCVPISNHLYFYWYRQILGQKVEFLVSFYNNEISEKSEIFDDQFSVERPDGSNFTLKIRSTKLEDSAMYFCASSDIIGTVSGNTIYFGEGSWLTVV.

This clonotype appeared many times. The chain links TRBV2 to TRBJ2-2; tentative D call: TRBD1 (6 bases). Germline loops: CDR1 SNHLY, CDR2 FYNNEI. The ends were cut back, 7 bases at V and 5 bases at J, with 14 bases in the middle. This CDR3 comprises 14 residues. CDR3: CASTRDTETGELFF. In DNA, the CDR3 is TGTGCCAGCACCAGGGACACCGAAACCGGGGAGCTGTTTTTT.

This clonotype has only a few counts. V is TRBV15 and J is TRBJ1-1, with 7 bases that match TRBD1. This CDR3 contains 13 residues. V was clipped by 6 bases and J by 4 bases; unmatched bases: 5. Per germline, CDR1 LNHNV and CDR2 YYDKDF (reference sequence). CDR3 in DNA: TGTGCCACCAGGCTAGGGGGCGGCACTGAAGCTTTCTTT. This codes for CATRLGGGTEAFF.

This clonotype was seen repeatedly, ten times or more. The rearrangement links TRBV7-2 to TRBJ1-3; no reliable D call. The CDR3 has 12 amino acids. Germline CDR1 SGHTA, CDR2 FQGNSA. Deletions cut 5 bases from V and 4 bases from J, with 6 bases between. The CDR3 spells CASSTRGNTIYF. The DNA of the CDR3 is TGTGCCAGCAGCACTCGCGGAAACACCATATATTTT.

This clonotype was picked up many times. The chain combines TRBV20-1 with TRBJ2-6; the D is unclear. Trimming shortened V by 3 bases and J by 3 bases, and 12 bases separated the two germline ends. The CDR3 is 15 amino acids. The germline gives CDR1 DFQATT, CDR2 SNEGSKA (reference sequence). For the CDR3, the DNA is TGCAGTGCTAGTAACCCAGGCCGTGGGGCCAACGTCCTGACTTTC. Encoded protein: CSASNPGRGANVLTF.

This clonotype has a count of ten or more. This chain connects TRBV5-1 to TRBJ1-4; maybe TRBD1 (6 bases). The CDR3 length is 14 residues. Germline V gives CDR1 SGHRS, CDR2 YFSETQ. V lost 7 bases and J lost 8, with 18 bases in between. CDR3 DNA sequence: TGCGCCAGCTGTCGCGGGGGGGCCGGGGAAAAACTGTTTTTT. Its translation: CASCRGGAGEKLFF.

This clonotype was recorded at least ten times. The J gene is TRBJ1-1, the V gene TRBV6-5; D may be TRBD1 (5 bases). V was pared by 4 bases and J by 2 bases, with 11 bases between. Germline V CDR1 and CDR2: MNHEY, SVGAGI. The CDR3 consists of 14 residues. The chain's CDR3 is CASSWRDRNTEAFF. CDR3 sequence (DNA): TGTGCCAGCAGTTGGAGGGACCGAAACACTGAAGCTTTCTTT.

This clonotype was counted at least ten times. The rearrangement links TRBV20-1 to TRBJ2-2; 9 positions agree with TRBD2. Trimming removed 0 bases from V and 4 bases from J; junction bases left unmatched: 12. CDR3 length: 18 residues. Germline loops: CDR1 DFQATT, CDR2 SNEGSKA (reference sequence). CDR3 region: CSARDGSRTSVSTGELFF. CDR3 in DNA: TGCAGTGCTAGAGATGGGAGTAGGACTAGCGTCAGCACCGGGGAGCTGTTTTTT.

The sample holds many counts of this clonotype. CDR3 bases: TGCGCCAGCAGCCCCGGGGGGGGCACCGGGGAGCTGTTTTTT. This sequence encodes CASSPGGGTGELFF. The chain employs TRBV4-1 and TRBJ2-2; 8 bases map to TRBD2. J was trimmed by 4 bases and V by 4 bases; bases with no gene match: 2. Per the germline V gene, CDR1 is MGHRA and CDR2 is YSYEKL. This CDR3 is built from 14 residues.

This clonotype has just one count. V and J are TRBV5-6 and TRBJ1-2; D call uncertain. Trimming removed 0 bases at V and 8 bases at J, with 20 bases between. This CDR3 contains 16 residues. The V gene's germline CDR1 is SGHDT and CDR2 YYEEEE. CDR3 sequence (DNA): TGTGCCAGCAGCTTGGGGCAGACCAGACAAATTATGGGCTACACCTTC. Protein: CASSLGQTRQIMGYTF.

The chain couples TRBV5-1 to TRBJ2-3; D is undetermined. CDR1 and CDR2 from the germline V gene are SGHRS and YFSETQ. The length of the CDR3 is 12 residues. The V end was cut by 1 base, the J end by 5 bases, with 5 bases between. CDR3 protein: CASSLNIDTQYF. Here the CDR3 DNA reads TGCGCCAGCAGCTTGAATATAGATACGCAGTATTTT.

The sample holds many counts of this clonotype. The rearrangement uses TRBV6-6 and TRBJ2-5; 7 bases match TRBD1. Looked up from germline, CDR1 is MNHNY and CDR2 is SVGAGI (reference sequence). V was clipped by 6 bases and J by 5 bases; unmatched bases: 12. CDR3 length: 15 residues. Here the CDR3 reads CASSDIKGAWETQYF. CDR3 DNA sequence: TGTGCCAGCAGCGACATTAAGGGGGCGTGGGAGACCCAGTACTTC.

A word on this clonotype: This clone may be a read error of a much larger clone one base away. The chain combines TRBV5-6 with TRBJ2-1, with unresolved D. This CDR3 is built from 13 residues. Trimming shortened V by 4 bases and J by 6 bases, and 11 bases separated the two germline ends. The germline CDR1 and CDR2 sequences are SGHDT and YYEEEE. The DNA for the CDR3 is TGTGCCAGCAGCGCCCCAACTATCAATGAGCAGTTCTTC. It specifies CASSAPTINEQFF.

This clonotype has ten or more counts. The genes are TRBV5-1 and TRBJ1-1; D not certain. There are 13 residues in the CDR3. V lost 0 bases to trimming and J lost 4 bases, with 7 bases between them. CDR1 and CDR2 (germline): SGHRS, YFSETQ. CDR3 sequence reads: CASSLDPGTEAFF. The CDR3 DNA reads TGCGCCAGCAGCTTGGATCCGGGCACTGAAGCTTTCTTT.

V is TRBV11-2 and J is TRBJ1-2; D uncertain. Per the germline V gene, CDR1 is SGHAT and CDR2 is FQNNGV. The CDR3 totals 13 residues. Trimming pared 1 base from V and 8 bases from J, leaving 11 bases between. The CDR3 nucleotides read TGTGCCAGCAGCTTAGGAACCACTCAAGGCTACACCTTC. Protein: CASSLGTTQGYTF.